Listed here are 21 T cell receptor beta chains from one sample, sequenced in a study of blood T cell repertoires in COVID-19. Repertoires were generated with immunoSEQ multiplex PCR, while TCRdb's copy carries only in-frame clones and drops some. The repertoire has 70,000 or so clones, around 90% of them found once; the top ten carry roughly 1.5%. Sample: peripheral blood. The receptors come from a man over 45 with acute or convalescent COVID-19.

The chain joins TRBV4-3 to TRBJ1-4; D is perhaps TRBD1 (5 bases). The V end was cut by 0 bases, the J end by 0 bases, with 8 bases between. Germline V gives CDR1 LGHNA, CDR2 YSLEER. This CDR3 comprises 16 residues. The CDR3 DNA reads as TGCGCCAGCAGCCAAGATGGGGCAGCAACTAATGAAAAACTGTTTTTT. This gives the protein CASSQDGAATNEKLFF.

The J gene is TRBJ1-1, the V gene TRBV9, with 8 positions matching TRBD1. With V trimmed by 4 bases and J by 7 bases, 9 bases remained unmatched. This CDR3 region has 14 residues. In germline, CDR1 is SGDLS, CDR2 YYNGEE. The CDR3 loop is CASSFTTGGYEAFF. In DNA, the CDR3 is TGTGCCAGCAGCTTTACAACAGGGGGGTATGAAGCTTTCTTT.

The CDR3 DNA follows: TGCGCCAGCAGCCCACGCGCCCAGACAGTAACCGGGGAGCTGTTTTTT. This translates into CASSPRAQTVTGELFF. V and J are TRBV5-1 and TRBJ2-2, with a possible D match to TRBD1 (5 bases). V was cut by 4 bases and J by 5 bases, with 18 bases left in between. CDR3 length: 16 amino acids. The germline V gene encodes CDR1 SGHRS and CDR2 YFSETQ.

This clone has just a few counts. The chain carries TRBV24-1 and TRBJ2-5, with 9 bases matching TRBD2. The CDR3 covers 14 residues. Losses at the gene ends were 3 bases for V and 5 bases for J; bases not matched to a gene: 3. Germline CDR1 is KGHDR and CDR2 is SFDVKD. The DNA of the CDR3 is TGTGCCACCAGTGATGGCGGGAGGGCGGAGACCCAGTACTTC. It yields the protein CATSDGGRAETQYF.

The table lists this clone with a count of one. V is TRBV4-2 and J is TRBJ1-2, with unresolved D. The CDR3 has 14 amino acids. Germline lookup yields CDR1 LGHNA and CDR2 YNFKEQ. The V gene lost 0 bases and the J gene lost 6 bases, with 11 bases spanning the gap. Written as DNA, the CDR3 is TGTGCCAGCAGCCAAGACCTCGGAAGCGATGGCTACACCTTC. It specifies CASSQDLGSDGYTF.

The chain is built from TRBV7-8 and TRBJ2-1; 8 bases are a match to TRBD2. The CDR3 sequence is 18 residues long. Germline values: CDR1 SGHVS, CDR2 FQNEAQ. V trimming: 5 bases; J trimming: 7 bases; junction bases outside the gene matches: 19. CDR3 region: CASSPIPVSGEGGNEQFF. In DNA, the CDR3 is TGTGCCAGCAGCCCTATCCCCGTTAGCGGGGAGGGAGGGAATGAGCAGTTCTTC.

The chain combines TRBV6-4 with TRBJ1-5; D might be TRBD1 (5 bases). The CDR3 is 16 amino acids. V was cut by 7 bases and J by 6 bases, with 22 bases left in between. Germline V CDR1 and CDR2: MRHNA, SNTAGT. The DNA for the CDR3 is TGTGCCAGCACCAAATTAAGGGGTAAGGCCTGTCAGCCCCAGCATTTT. Its translation is CASTKLRGKACQPQHF.

This chain uses TRBV4-1 with TRBJ2-7; 9 bases are a match to TRBD1. In germline, CDR1 is MGHRA, CDR2 YSYEKL. With 3 bases clipped from V and 3 bases from J, the junction kept 3 bases outside the gene matches. The CDR3 covers 14 residues. In DNA, the CDR3 is TGCGCCAGCAGCCAGACAGGGGGAGGCTACGAGCAGTACTTC. Protein product: CASSQTGGGYEQYF.

J is TRBJ2-7 and V is TRBV15; D remains ambiguous. This CDR3 has 13 residues. V was cut by 0 bases and J by 1 base, with 4 bases left in between. CDR1 and CDR2 (germline): LNHNV, YYDKDF (reference sequence). The CDR3 sequence is CATSRDHSYEQYV. The CDR3 coding sequence is TGTGCCACCAGCAGAGATCATTCCTACGAGCAGTACGTC.

The chain links TRBV11-2 to TRBJ2-3, with 11 bases fitting TRBD1. CDR3 length: 16 amino acids. V lost 5 bases and J lost 6; bases outside the gene matches: 10. Germline V CDR1 and CDR2: SGHAT, FQNNGV. CDR3 in amino acids: CASSTWTGGDFDTQYF. CDR3 DNA: TGTGCCAGCAGCACGTGGACAGGGGGCGACTTTGATACGCAGTATTTT. Drawing the rest from reference TRBV11-2 and TRBJ2-3, the complete variable domain is EAGVAQSPRYKIIEKRQSVAFWCNPISGHATLYWYQQILGQGPKLLIQFQNNGVVDDSQLPKDRFSAERLKGVDSTLKIQPAKLEDSAVYLCASSTWTGGDFDTQYFGPGTRLTVL.

J is TRBJ1-4 and V is TRBV16, with D maybe TRBD1 (6 bases). The CDR3 extends over 16 amino acids. The germline V gene encodes CDR1 KGHSY and CDR2 FQNENV. V lost 3 bases and J lost 3, with 14 bases in between. In nucleotides, the CDR3 is TGTGCCAGCAGCCAGTTATACCCAGGGGCTAATGAAAAACTGTTTTTT. As protein: CASSQLYPGANEKLFF.

The J gene is TRBJ1-6, the V gene TRBV7-3; D might be TRBD1 (6 bases). The length of the CDR3 is 17 residues. V lost 7 bases to trimming and J lost 1 base, with 17 bases between them. Germline CDR1 and CDR2: SGHTA and FQGTGA. The CDR3 reads CASTRQRQESYNSPLHF. In DNA form, the CDR3 reads TGTGCCAGCACCAGACAGAGACAGGAGTCCTATAATTCACCCCTCCACTTT.

The rearrangement links TRBV4-1 to TRBJ2-6, with a tentative D call TRBD2 (5 bases). CDR1 is MGHRA, CDR2 YSYEKL, per germline. V lost 6 bases to trimming and J lost 2 bases, with 17 bases between them. The CDR3 length is 17 residues. The CDR3 spells CASSPNVGSPGANVLTF. The CDR3 DNA reads as TGCGCCAGCAGTCCTAACGTTGGGAGTCCTGGGGCCAACGTCCTGACTTTC.

The chain joins TRBV15 to TRBJ2-7; TRBD2 matches 11 bases. The V and J ends lost 1 base and 3 bases, in that order; junction bases with no gene match: 5. Germline CDR1 reads LNHNV; CDR2 reads YYDKDF (reference sequence). This CDR3 comprises 16 residues. This CDR3 is CATSRGLAGPFYEQYF. The CDR3 DNA is TGTGCCACCAGCAGAGGACTAGCGGGACCTTTCTACGAGCAGTACTTC.

CDR3 loop: CASSLREAYFGYNEQFF. Here the CDR3 DNA reads TGTGCCAGCAGCTTGCGGGAGGCGTATTTCGGGTACAATGAGCAGTTCTTC. The chain uses TRBV7-2 and TRBJ2-1; TRBD2 agrees at 8 bases. The CDR3 spans 17 residues. Per the germline V gene, CDR1 is SGHTA and CDR2 is FQGNSA. V was clipped by 3 bases and J by 4 bases; unmatched bases: 11.

The chain uses TRBV5-1 and TRBJ1-1; no firm D call. CDR3 size: 15 residues. V dropped 0 bases and J dropped 3 bases, with 12 bases sitting between them. The germline V gene encodes CDR1 SGHRS and CDR2 YFSETQ. CDR3 region: CASSLGRTQDTEAFF. The CDR3 DNA reads TGCGCCAGCAGCTTGGGGAGGACCCAGGACACTGAAGCTTTCTTT. Full variable domain (rest looked up from reference TRBV5-1 and TRBJ1-1): KAGVTQTPRYLIKTRGQQVTLSCSPISGHRSVSWYQQTPGQGLQFLFEYFSETQRNKGNFPGRFSGRQFSNSRSEMNVSTLELGDSALYLCASSLGRTQDTEAFFGQGTRLTVV.

The J gene is TRBJ2-1, the V gene TRBV20-1, with D unclear. Trimming stripped 3 bases from V and 1 base from J, with 13 bases between. CDR1 is DFQATT and CDR2 is SNEGSKA in the germline V gene (reference sequence). The CDR3 is 15 residues long. The CDR3 protein is CSASPLAASYNEQFF. The CDR3 nucleotides read TGCAGTGCTAGTCCCTTGGCGGCGTCCTACAATGAGCAGTTCTTC.

The rearrangement links TRBV9 to TRBJ1-6, with unresolved D. The CDR3 consists of 16 residues. Germline CDR1 reads SGDLS; CDR2 reads YYNGEE. V lost 9 bases and J lost 0, with 16 bases in between. The CDR3 region is CATRRNSTSYNSPLHF. CDR3 coding DNA: TGTGCCACCCGACGGAACAGCACCTCCTATAATTCACCCCTCCACTTT.

The chain is built from TRBV27 and TRBJ1-5, with D tentatively TRBD1 (6 bases). This CDR3 contains 14 residues. CDR1 MNHEY and CDR2 SMNVEV come from the germline V gene (reference sequence). Trimming removed 5 bases from V and 7 bases from J, with 15 bases in between. CDR3 in amino acids: CASSGNRVNQPQHF. The CDR3 DNA reads as TGTGCCAGCAGTGGGAACAGGGTAAACCAGCCCCAGCATTTT.

This chain joins TRBV10-3 and TRBJ2-5; possible D gene TRBD1, 6 bases. V shed 2 bases and J shed 5 bases, with 12 bases lying between them. The CDR3 sequence is 14 residues long. Germline CDR1 ENHRY, CDR2 SYGVKD. Written as DNA, the CDR3 is TGTGCCATCAGTGAGGGGCAGGGGACCGAGACCCAGTACTTC. It yields the protein CAISEGQGTETQYF.

The chain is built from TRBV10-2 and TRBJ2-7; the match to TRBD1 covers 10 bases. V dropped 1 base and J dropped 2; count of bases not matched to a gene: 5. CDR1 and CDR2 from the germline V gene are WSHSY and SAAADI. The CDR3 spans 16 residues. CDR3 amino acids: CASSEYSGTGAYEQYF. CDR3 coding DNA: TGCGCCAGCAGTGAGTACTCCGGGACAGGGGCCTACGAGCAGTACTTC.